What follows describes a single T cell receptor (beta chain). Other DNA sequences in this specimen translate into the identical CDR3. Germline V gives CDR1 SGHNT, CDR2 YYREEE (reference sequence). The CDR3 extends over 13 amino acids. The V gene lost 0 bases and the J gene lost 2 bases, with 5 bases spanning the gap. This sample is part of a study of blood T cell repertoires in COVID-19. Study-level background: The United States, Italy and Spain provided the acute and convalescent COVID-19 samples. Nucleic acid was either cDNA or gDNA, and it came from T cells, B-cell-depleted T cells, or PBMCs.

In the original analysis: Counts of nucleated cells, estimated from reference gene primer amplification, were obtained. Profiling relied on immunoSEQ multiplex PCR, and the TCRdb table lists in-frame clones only, not all of them. The DNA was the basis for D and trimming; V, J and clone size are from that table. The data contain roughly 100,000 clones, more than 80% of them singletons. This sequence was found in a man in his sixties with acute or convalescent COVID-19. Sequences were obtained from peripheral blood. The chain is built from TRBV5-4 and TRBJ1-1; D ambiguous. CDR3 protein: CASSLVVNTEAFF. Here the CDR3 DNA reads TGTGCCAGCAGCTTGGTAGTTAACACTGAAGCTTTCTTT.